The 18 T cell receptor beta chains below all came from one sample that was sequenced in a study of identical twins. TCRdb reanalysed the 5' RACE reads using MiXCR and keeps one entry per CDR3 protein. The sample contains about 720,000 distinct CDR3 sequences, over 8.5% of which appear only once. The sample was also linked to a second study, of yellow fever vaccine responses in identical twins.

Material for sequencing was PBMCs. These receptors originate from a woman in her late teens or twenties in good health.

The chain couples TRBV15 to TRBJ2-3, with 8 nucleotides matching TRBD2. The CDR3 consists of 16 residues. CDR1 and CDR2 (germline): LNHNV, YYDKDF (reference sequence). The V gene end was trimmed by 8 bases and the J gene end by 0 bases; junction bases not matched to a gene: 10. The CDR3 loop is CATSLAGRASTDTQYF. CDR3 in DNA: TGTGCCACCTCCCTAGCGGGCAGAGCGAGCACAGATACGCAGTATTTT.

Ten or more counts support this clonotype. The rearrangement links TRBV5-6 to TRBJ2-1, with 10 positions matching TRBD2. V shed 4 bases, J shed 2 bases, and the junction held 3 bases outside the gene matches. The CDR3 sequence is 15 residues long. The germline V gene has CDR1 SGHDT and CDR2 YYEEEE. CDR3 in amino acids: CASSNLAGAYNEQFF. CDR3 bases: TGTGCCAGCAGCAACCTAGCGGGAGCCTACAATGAGCAGTTCTTC.

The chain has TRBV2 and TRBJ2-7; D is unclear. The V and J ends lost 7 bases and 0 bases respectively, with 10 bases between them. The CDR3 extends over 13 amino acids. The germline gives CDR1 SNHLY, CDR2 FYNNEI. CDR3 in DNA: TGTGCCAGCATGAGCCTTAGCTCCTACGAGCAGTACTTC. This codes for CASMSLSSYEQYF.

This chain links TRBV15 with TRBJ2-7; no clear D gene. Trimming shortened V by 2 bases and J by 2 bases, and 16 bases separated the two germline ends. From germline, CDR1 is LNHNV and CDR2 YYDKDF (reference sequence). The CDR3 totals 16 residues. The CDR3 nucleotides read TGTGCCACCAGCAGACAAATGGGGTCGTCGACCTACGAGCAGTACTTC. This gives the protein CATSRQMGSSTYEQYF.

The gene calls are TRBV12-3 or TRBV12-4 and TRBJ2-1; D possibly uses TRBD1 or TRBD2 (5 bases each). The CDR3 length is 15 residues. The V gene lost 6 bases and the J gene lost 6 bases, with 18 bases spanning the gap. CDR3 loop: CASSPAGAGFNEQFF. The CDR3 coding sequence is TGTGCCAGCAGCCCCGCCGGGGCGGGTTTCAATGAGCAGTTCTTC.

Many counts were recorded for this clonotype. The CDR3 protein is CASSLSGLAGWNEQFF. The CDR3 DNA reads as TGTGCCAGCAGTTTATCCGGTCTAGCGGGGTGGAATGAGCAGTTCTTC. The chain uses TRBV27 and TRBJ2-1; 9 bases match TRBD2. The CDR3 consists of 16 residues. CDR1 is MNHEY and CDR2 is SMNVEV in the germline V gene (reference sequence). The junction had 7 bases not matched to a gene; V was cut back by 0 bases and J by 7 bases.

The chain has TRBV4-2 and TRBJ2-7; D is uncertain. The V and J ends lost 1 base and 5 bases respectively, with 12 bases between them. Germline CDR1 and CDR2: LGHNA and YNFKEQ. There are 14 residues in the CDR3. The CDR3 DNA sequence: TGTGCCAGCAGCCAAGTCGCCGGTAACCACGAGCAGTACTTC. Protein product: CASSQVAGNHEQYF.

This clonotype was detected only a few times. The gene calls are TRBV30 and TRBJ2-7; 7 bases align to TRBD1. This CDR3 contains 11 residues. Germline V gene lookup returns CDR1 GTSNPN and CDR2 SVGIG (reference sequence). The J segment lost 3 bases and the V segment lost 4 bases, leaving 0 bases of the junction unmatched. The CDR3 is CAWTGGYEQYF. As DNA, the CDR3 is TGTGCCTGGACAGGGGGCTACGAGCAGTACTTC.

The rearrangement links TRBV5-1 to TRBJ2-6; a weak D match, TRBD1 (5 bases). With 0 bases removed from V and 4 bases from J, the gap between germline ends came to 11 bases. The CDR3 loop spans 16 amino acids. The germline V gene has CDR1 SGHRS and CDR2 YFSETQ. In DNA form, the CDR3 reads TGCGCCAGCAGCTTGGTTAATGGGGCCGGGGCCAACGTCCTGACTTTC. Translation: CASSLVNGAGANVLTF.

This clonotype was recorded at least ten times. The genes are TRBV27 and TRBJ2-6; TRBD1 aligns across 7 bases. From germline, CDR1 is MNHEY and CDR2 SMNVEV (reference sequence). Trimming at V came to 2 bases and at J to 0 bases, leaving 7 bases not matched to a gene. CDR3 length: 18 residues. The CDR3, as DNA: TGTGCCAGCAGTTTAACGACAGGGTTGGGCTCTGGGGCCAACGTCCTGACTTTC. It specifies CASSLTTGLGSGANVLTF.

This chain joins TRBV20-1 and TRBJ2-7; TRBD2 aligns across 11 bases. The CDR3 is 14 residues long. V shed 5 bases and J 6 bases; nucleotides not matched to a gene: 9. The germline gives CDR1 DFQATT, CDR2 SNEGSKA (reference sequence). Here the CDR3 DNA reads TGCAGTGCTGATGGACTAGCGGGTTCGGGCGAGCAGTACTTC. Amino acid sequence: CSADGLAGSGEQYF.

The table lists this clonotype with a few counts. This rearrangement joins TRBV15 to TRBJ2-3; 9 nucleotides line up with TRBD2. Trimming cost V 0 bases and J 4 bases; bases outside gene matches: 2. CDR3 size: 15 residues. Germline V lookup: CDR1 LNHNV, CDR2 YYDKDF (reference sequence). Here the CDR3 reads CATSRERGGPDTQYF. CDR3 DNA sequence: TGTGCCACCAGCAGAGAGCGGGGGGGCCCAGATACGCAGTATTTT. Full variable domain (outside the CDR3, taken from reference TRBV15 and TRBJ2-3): DAMVIQNPRYQVTQFGKPVTLSCSQTLNHNVMYWYQQKSSQAPKLLFHYYDKDFNNEADTPDNFQSRRPNTSFCFLDIRSPGLGDTAMYLCATSRERGGPDTQYFGPGTRLTVL.

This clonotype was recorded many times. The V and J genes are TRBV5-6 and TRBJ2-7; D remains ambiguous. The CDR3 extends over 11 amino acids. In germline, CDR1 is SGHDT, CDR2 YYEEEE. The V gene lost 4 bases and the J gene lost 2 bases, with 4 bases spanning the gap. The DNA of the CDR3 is TGTGCCAGCAGCGACGCCTACGAGCAGTACTTC. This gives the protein CASSDAYEQYF.

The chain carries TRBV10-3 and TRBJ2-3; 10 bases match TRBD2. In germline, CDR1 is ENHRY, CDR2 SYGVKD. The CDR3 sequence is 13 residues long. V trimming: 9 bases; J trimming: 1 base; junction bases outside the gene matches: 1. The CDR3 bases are TGTGCCATGAGCGGGGGGGGCACAGATACGCAGTATTTT. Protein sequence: CAMSGGGTDTQYF.

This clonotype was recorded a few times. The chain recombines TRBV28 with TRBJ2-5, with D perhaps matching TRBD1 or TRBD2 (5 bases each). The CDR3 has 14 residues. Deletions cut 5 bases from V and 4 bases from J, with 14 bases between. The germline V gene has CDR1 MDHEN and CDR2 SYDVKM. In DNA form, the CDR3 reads TGTGCCAGCAGTCCAGGGACGGTGCCAGAGACCCAGTACTTC. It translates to CASSPGTVPETQYF.

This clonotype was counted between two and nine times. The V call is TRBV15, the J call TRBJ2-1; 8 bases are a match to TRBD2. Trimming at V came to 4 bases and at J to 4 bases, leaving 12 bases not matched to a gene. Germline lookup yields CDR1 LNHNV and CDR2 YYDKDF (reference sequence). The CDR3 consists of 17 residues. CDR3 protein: CATSIIPAGGLYNEQFF. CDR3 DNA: TGTGCCACCAGCATAATACCTGCGGGAGGTCTTTACAATGAGCAGTTCTTC.

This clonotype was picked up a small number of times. The DNA of the CDR3 is TGTGCCATCAGTGAGCGCAGGGAATACGAGCAGTACTTC. Translated: CAISERREYEQYF. The chain joins TRBV10-3 to TRBJ2-7; D might be TRBD1 (5 bases). Per the germline V gene, CDR1 is ENHRY and CDR2 is SYGVKD. The CDR3 consists of 13 residues. The V gene lost 2 bases and the J gene lost 4 bases, with 9 bases spanning the gap.

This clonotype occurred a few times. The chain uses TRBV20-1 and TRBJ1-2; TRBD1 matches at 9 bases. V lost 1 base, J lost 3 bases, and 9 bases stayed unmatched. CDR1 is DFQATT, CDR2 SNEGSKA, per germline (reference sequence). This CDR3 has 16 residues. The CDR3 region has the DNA TGCAGTGCTAGAGCGGGGACAGGGAAGGGGCACTATGGCTACACCTTC. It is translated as CSARAGTGKGHYGYTF.